This T cell receptor (beta chain) was retrieved from a study of beta chain features in type 1 diabetes. This CDR3 has 14 residues. With 4 bases clipped from V and 3 bases from J, the junction kept 4 bases outside the gene matches. Per the germline V gene, CDR1 is MDHEN and CDR2 is SYDVKM. cDNA synthesis used the whole RNA isolate, giving expressed TCRB sequences. Sequencing used immunoSEQ multiplex PCR; TCRdb keeps in-frame clones, though not all of them. In the table there are approximately 330,000 clones, about 11% of which are singletons. V and J are TRBV28 and TRBJ2-7; 9 bases are a match to TRBD1. This TCR was recovered from a woman younger than 45 in good health. The sequenced sample was naive CD4+ T cells from blood. The CDR3 is CASSYGTGFYEQYF. For the CDR3, the DNA is TGTGCCAGCAGTTACGGGACAGGGTTCTACGAGCAGTACTTC.